This TCR beta chain was sequenced during a study of blood T cells in healthy people across ages. Study results and limitations: Calculation of diversity from one million T cells yielded estimates considered to be underestimates.

A J-beta primer mix and a sample-barcoded 5' primer were used in a second PCR of about 6 to 12 cycles. Carrying 12 random nucleotides, a template-switch adaptor labeled each individual cDNA molecule. Via MiXCR, TCRdb re-called the 5' RACE reads, giving one row per CDR3 protein. The sample has fewer than 800,000 distinct CDR3 sequences; 45% to 50% are singletons. Worth noting for this clonotype: Its matching antigen is unknown.

Germline CDR1 SEHNR, CDR2 FQNEAQ (reference sequence). The CDR3 contains 13 residues. Trimming left V 5 bases short and J 9 bases short, with 16 bases between. The TCR sequence derives from a woman in her sixties or seventies in good health. The chain links TRBV7-9 to TRBJ1-1; D not resolved. The sample was blood. The CDR3 DNA is TGTGCCAGCAGCGTATGGGGTGGGCTACAAGCTTTCTTT. Its protein product is CASSVWGGLQAFF.